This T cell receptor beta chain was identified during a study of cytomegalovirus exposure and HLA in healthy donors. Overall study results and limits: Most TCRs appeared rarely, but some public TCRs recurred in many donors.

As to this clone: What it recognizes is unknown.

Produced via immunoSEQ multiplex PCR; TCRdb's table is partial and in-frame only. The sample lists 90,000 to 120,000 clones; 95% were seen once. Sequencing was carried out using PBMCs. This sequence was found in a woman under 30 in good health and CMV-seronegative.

The CDR3 spells CASSEVTGKEGSETQYF. CDR3 DNA: TGCGCCAGCAGTGAGGTGACAGGGAAGGAGGGTTCGGAGACCCAGTACTTC. V gene TRBV10-1 combines with J gene TRBJ2-5; perhaps TRBD1 as D (7 bases). The CDR3 has 17 amino acids. Between the trimmed V and J ends, which lost 2 bases and 5 bases, there was a span of 21 bases. Germline V gene data show CDR1 as WNHNN and CDR2 as SYGVQD (reference sequence).